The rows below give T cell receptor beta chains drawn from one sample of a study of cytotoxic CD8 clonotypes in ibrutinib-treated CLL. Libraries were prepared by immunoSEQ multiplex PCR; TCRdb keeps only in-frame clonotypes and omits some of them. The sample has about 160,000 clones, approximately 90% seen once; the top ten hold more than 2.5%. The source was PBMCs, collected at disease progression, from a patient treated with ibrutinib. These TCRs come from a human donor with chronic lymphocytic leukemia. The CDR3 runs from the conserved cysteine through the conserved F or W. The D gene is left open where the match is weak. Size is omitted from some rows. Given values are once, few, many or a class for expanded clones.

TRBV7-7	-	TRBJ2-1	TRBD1	TGTGCTAGCAGCGGGGGACAGGGGCGAAGTGAGCAGTTCTTC	CASSGGQGRSEQFF
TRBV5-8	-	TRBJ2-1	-	TGTGCCAGCAGCACGTGGGGCAGGGGAGGTTTCGATGAGCAGTTCTTC	CASSTWGRGGFDEQFF
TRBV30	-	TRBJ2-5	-	TGTGCCTGGAGTGCCCTAGTGCCTGCCCAAGAGACCCAGTACTTC	CAWSALVPAQETQYF
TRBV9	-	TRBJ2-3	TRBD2	TGTGCCAGCAGCACGCGGTCCACTAGCGGGAGGACAGATACGCAGTATTTT	CASSTRSTSGRTDTQYF
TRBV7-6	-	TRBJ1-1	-	TGTGCCAGCAGCTGGACTGCGGGAGACACAATGAACACTGAAGCTTTCTTT	CASSWTAGDTMNTEAFF
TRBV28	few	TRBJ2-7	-	TGTGCCAGCAGTTTTCACTACGAGCAGTACTTC	CASSFHYEQYF
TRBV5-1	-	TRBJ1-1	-	TGCGCCAGCAGCTCGGGTGGGGGCGAGGTTGAAGCTTTCTTT	CASSSGGGEVEAFF
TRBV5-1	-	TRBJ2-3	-	TGCGCCAGCAGCTTTTTGGTCTTCGATACGCAGTATTTT	CASSFLVFDTQYF
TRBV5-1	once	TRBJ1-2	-	TGCGCCAGCAGCTTTTTACGGGGTACGGATGGCTACACCTTC	CASSFLRGTDGYTF
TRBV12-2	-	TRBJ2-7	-	TGTGCAAGTCGCTTAGCGCTAGAACCCTCAGGGTCGGTTCACTACGAGCAGTACTTC	CASRLALEPSGSVHYEQYF
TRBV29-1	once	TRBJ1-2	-	TGCAGCGTAAACAGGGCCTATGGCTACACCTTC	CSVNRAYGYTF
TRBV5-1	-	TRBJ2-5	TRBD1	TGCGCCAGCAGCTTTTCGTGGACAGGGGGCGGAGAGACCCAGTACTTC	CASSFSWTGGGETQYF
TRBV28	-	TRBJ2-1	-	TGTGCCAGCTTCAAGCCTCTGGGCTACAATGAGCAGTTCTTC	CASFKPLGYNEQFF
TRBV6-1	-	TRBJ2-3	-	TGTGCCAGCAGACGCGAGGCCACAGATACGCAGTATTTT	CASRREATDTQYF
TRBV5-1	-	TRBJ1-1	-	TGCGCCAGCAGCGAAAACAGTGTTCCCTCGGTAGAAGCTTTCTTT	CASSENSVPSVEAFF
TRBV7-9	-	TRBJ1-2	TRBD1	TGTGCCAGCAGCACCCGGACAGGGTTCGAGGTCTACACCTTC	CASSTRTGFEVYTF
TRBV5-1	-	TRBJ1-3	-	TGCGCCAGCAGCTTGGCTTCAGCTGGAAACACCATATATTTT	CASSLASAGNTIYF
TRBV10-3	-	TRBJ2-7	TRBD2	TGTGCCACCACCTTGCGGGCTAGCGGGACCCTCGAGCAGTACTTC	CATTLRASGTLEQYF
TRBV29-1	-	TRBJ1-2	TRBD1	TGCAGCGTTATGCAAGGACAGGGGAAGGGTGGCTACACCTTC	CSVMQGQGKGGYTF
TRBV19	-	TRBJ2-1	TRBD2	TGTGCCAGTACCGGGGGGAGCGGCAACTACAATGAGCAGTTCTTC	CASTGGSGNYNEQFF
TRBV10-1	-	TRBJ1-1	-	TGCGCCAGCAGTGACCCCTTAAAGAACACTGAAGCTTTCTTT	CASSDPLKNTEAFF
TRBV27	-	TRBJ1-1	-	TGTGCCAGCAGTTCCTACGGGGGCATTGACACTGAAGCTTTCTTT	CASSSYGGIDTEAFF
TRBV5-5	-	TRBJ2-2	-	TGTGCCAGCAGCTGGGAGTTAGTAGAGCTGTTTTTT	CASSWELVELFF
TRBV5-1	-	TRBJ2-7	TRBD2	TGCGCCAGCAGGACAAAGACTAGCGGGACGACGGTCGCCTACGAGCAGTACTTC	CASRTKTSGTTVAYEQYF
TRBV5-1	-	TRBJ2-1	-	TGCGCCAGCAGCTTTGACTGGAACAATGAGCAGTTCTTC	CASSFDWNNEQFF
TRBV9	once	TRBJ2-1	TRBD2	TGTGCCAGCAGCGTAGCTCCAAGCGGGAGCTCCTACAATGAGCAGTTCTTC	CASSVAPSGSSYNEQFF
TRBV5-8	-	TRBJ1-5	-	TGTGCCAGCAGCCAAAGAAATCAGCCCCAGCATTTT	CASSQRNQPQHF
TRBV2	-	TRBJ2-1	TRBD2	TGTGCCAGCAGCAATAGCGGGGGTATATACAATGAGCAGTTCTTC	CASSNSGGIYNEQFF
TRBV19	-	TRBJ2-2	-	TGTGCCAGTACCACCCGGGACATTTCTCGCCCCGGGGAGCTGTTTTTT	CASTTRDISRPGELFF
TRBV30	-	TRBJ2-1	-	TGTGCCTGGAGCTTAGGGGCCCCCTACAATGAGCAGTTCTTC	CAWSLGAPYNEQFF
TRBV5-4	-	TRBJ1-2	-	TGTGCCAGCAGCCCCCGGGGGGTGAATGGCTACACCTTC	CASSPRGVNGYTF
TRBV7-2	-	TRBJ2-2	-	TGTGCCAGCAGCTTAGCGGTCTTACGGTCCAGAAACACCGGGGAGCTGTTTTTT	CASSLAVLRSRNTGELFF
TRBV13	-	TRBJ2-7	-	TGTGCCAGCAGTGAACCGACAAGGGTTATGCACGAGCAGTACTTC	CASSEPTRVMHEQYF
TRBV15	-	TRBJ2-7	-	TGTGCCACCAGCAGAGGACTAGCCTACGAGCAGTACTTC	CATSRGLAYEQYF
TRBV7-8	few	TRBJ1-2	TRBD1	TGTGCCAGCAGCCCCGGGACAGCTTATAACTATGGCTACACCTTC	CASSPGTAYNYGYTF
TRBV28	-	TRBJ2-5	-	TGTGCCAGCAGCCGGAATCGCAGGGGAGGCCAGGAGACCCAGTACTTC	CASSRNRRGGQETQYF
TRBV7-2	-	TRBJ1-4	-	TGTGCCAGCAGGGGCGGGACGGGGAATGAAAAACTGTTTTTT	CASRGGTGNEKLFF
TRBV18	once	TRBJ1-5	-	TGTGCCAGCTCACCGACAGCTTATAGCAATCAGCCCCAGCATTTT	CASSPTAYSNQPQHF
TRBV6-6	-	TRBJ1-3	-	TGTGCCAGCGGTCGTGACACCAACTCTGGAAACACCATATATTTT	CASGRDTNSGNTIYF
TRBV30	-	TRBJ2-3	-	TGTGCCTGGGGAACTAGCACAGATACGCAGTATTTT	CAWGTSTDTQYF